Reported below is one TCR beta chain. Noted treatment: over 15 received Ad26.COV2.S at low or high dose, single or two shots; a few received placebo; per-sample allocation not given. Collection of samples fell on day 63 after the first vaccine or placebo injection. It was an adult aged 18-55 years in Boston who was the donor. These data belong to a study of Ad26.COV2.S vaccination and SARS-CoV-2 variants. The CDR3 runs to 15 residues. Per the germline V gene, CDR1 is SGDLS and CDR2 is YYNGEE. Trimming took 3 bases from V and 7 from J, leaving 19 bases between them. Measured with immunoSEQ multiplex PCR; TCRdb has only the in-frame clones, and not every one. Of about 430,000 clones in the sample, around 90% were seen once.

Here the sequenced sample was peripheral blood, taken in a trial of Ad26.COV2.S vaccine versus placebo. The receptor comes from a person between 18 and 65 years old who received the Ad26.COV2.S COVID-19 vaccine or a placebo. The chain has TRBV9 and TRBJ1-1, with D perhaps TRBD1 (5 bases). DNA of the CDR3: TGTGCCAGCAGCGGAAACCCGTTGACAGAGAGTGAAGCTTTCTTT. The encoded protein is CASSGNPLTESEAFF.